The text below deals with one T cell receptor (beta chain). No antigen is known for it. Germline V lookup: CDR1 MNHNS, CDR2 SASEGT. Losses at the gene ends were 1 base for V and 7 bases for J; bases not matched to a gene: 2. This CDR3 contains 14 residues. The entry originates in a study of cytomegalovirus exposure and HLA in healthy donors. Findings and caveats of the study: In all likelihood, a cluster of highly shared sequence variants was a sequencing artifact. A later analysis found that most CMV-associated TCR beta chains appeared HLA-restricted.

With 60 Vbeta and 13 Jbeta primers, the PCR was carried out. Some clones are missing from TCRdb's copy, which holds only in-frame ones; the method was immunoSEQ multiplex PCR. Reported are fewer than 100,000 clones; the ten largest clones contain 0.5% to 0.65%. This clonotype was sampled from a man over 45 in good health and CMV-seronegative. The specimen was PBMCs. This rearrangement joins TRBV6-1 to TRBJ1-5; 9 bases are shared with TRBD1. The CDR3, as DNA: TGTGCCAGCAGTGAAGGGACAGGGGTACAGCCCCAGCATTTT. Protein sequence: CASSEGTGVQPQHF.